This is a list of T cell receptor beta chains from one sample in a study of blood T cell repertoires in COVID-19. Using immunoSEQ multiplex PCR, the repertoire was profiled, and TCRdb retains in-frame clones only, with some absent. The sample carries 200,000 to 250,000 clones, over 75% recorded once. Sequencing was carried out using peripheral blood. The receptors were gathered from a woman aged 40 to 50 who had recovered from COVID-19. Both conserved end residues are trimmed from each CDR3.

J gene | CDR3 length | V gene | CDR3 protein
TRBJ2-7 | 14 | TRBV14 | ASSLGPRTGVGEQY
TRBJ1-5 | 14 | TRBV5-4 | ASSKMGQGDNQPQH
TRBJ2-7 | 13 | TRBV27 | ASSLYLDRYYEQY
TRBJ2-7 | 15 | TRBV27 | ASSLGLAGGHLREQY
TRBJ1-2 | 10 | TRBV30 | AWSPAGYGYT
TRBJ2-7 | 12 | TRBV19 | ASSTRGQFTKQY
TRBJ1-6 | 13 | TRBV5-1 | ASSLEGGRGSPLH
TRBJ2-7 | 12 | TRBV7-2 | ASSLGLAGYEQY
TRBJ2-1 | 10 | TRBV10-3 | AISGSGNEQF
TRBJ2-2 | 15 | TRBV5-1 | ASSMRPGTGNAGELF
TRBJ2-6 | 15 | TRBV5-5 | ASRGTGTAAGANVLT
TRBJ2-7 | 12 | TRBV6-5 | ASSTTAPTYEQY
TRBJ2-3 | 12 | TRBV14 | ASSRPSFADTQY
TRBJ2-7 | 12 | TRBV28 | ASLRTSGGYEQY
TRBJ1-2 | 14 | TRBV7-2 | ASSLDGPPVNYGYT
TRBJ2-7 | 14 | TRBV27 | ASSLWAPGSSYEQY
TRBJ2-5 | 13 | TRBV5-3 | ARSSPWSDQETQY
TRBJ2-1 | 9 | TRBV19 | ASSTRTGQF
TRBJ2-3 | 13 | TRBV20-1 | SASVSGSETDTQY
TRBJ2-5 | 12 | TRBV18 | ASSPSGGGETQY
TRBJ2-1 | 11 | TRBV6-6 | ASSYSSLHEQF
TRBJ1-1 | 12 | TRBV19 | ASSTRTGNTEAF
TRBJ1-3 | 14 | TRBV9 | ASSPQTGISGNTIY
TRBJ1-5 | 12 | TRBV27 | ASSSGVGNQPQH
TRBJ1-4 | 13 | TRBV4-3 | ASSQEHETNEKLF
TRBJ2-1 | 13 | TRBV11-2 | ASSGTGQPYNEQF
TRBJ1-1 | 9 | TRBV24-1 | ATEEGTEAF
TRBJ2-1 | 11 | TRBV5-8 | ASSFPRGNEQF
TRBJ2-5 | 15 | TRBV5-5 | ASKSGAGASLQETQY
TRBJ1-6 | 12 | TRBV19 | ASSITGINSPLH
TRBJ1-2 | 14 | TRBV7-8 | ASSLETGQGVYGYT
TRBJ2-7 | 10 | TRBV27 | ASSFGGYEQY
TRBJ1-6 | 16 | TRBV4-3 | ASSQDSGGASDIAPLH
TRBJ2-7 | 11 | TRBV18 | ASSLTSSYEQY
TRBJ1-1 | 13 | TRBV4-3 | ASSQDQQGKTEAF
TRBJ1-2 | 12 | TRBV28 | ASSLPGQNYGYT
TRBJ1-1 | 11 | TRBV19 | ASKKGADTEAF
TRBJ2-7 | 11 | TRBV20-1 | SASLPPSYEQY
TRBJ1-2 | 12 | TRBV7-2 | ASSPEGQGYGYT